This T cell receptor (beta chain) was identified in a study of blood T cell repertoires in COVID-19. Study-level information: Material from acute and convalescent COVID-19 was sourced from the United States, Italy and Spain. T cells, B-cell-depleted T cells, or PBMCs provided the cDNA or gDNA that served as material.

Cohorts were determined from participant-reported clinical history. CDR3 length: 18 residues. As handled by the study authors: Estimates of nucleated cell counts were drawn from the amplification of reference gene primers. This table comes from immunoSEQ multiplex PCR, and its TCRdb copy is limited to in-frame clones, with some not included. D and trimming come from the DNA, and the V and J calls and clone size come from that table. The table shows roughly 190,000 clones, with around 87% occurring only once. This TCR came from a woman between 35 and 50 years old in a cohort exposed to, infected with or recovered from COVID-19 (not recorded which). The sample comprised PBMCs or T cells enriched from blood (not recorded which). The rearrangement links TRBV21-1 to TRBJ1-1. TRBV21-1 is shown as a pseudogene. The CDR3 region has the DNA TGTGCCAGCAGCAAAACCCCGTCGGGGGGGGCGCATTGCACTGAAGCTTTCTTT. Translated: CASSKTPSGGAHCTEAFF.